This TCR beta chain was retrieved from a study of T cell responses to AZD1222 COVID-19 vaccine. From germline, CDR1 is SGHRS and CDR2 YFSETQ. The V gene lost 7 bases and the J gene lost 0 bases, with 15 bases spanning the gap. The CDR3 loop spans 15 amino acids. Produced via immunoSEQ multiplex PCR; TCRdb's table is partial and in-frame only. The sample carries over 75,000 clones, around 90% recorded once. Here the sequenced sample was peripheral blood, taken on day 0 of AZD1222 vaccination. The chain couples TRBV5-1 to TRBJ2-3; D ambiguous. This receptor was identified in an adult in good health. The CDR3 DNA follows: TGCGCCAGCGCGAGAACGGGTACTAGCACAGATACGCAGTATTTT. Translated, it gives CASARTGTSTDTQYF.